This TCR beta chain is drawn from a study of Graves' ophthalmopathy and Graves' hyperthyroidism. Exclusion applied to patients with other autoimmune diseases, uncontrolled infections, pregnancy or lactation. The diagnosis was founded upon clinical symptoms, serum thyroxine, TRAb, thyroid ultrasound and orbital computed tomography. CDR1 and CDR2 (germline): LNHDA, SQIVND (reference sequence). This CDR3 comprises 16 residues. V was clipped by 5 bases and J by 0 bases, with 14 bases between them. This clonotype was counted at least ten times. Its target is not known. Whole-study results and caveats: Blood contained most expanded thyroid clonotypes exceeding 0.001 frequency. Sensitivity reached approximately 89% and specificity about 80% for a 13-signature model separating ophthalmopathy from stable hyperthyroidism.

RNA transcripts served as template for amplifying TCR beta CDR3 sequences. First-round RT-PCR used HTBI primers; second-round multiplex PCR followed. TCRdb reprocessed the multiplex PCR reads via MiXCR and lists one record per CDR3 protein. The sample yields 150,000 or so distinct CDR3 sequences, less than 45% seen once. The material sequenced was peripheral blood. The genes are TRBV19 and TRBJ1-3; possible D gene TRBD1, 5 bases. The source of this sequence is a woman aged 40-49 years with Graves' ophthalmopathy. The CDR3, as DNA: TGTGCCAGTAGTCAGCGACAGTACAACTCTGGAAACACCATATATTTT. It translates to CASSQRQYNSGNTIYF.